These 32 T cell receptor beta chains were sequenced from one sample in a study of vaccination effects on CD4 cells after COVID-19. Profiling relied on immunoSEQ multiplex PCR, and the TCRdb table lists in-frame clones only, not all of them. The sample has about 58,000 clones; 60% to 85% are singletons. Their antigens are not known. Researchers isolated CD4+ T cells once roughly ten days of culture had elapsed. Material: CD4+ T cells from PBMCs cultured without peptide, obtained before COVID-19 vaccination. The receptors were gathered from a human donor who received a COVID-19 vaccine.

The genes are TRBV28 and TRBJ2-2; D possibly corresponds to TRBD1 (6 bases). Germline CDR1 and CDR2: MDHEN and SYDVKM. V was shortened by 2 bases and J by 0 bases, with 7 bases between the two germline ends. The CDR3 is made up of 15 amino acids. The CDR3: CASSLQGSNTGELFF. The CDR3 region has the DNA TGTGCCAGCAGTTTACAGGGGTCGAACACCGGGGAGCTGTTTTTT.

The J gene is TRBJ2-2, the V gene TRBV6-4; D is undetermined. The CDR3 runs 15 residues. Germline V lookup: CDR1 MRHNA, CDR2 SNTAGT. V was cut by 6 bases and J by 0 bases, with 11 bases left in between. The CDR3 nucleotides read TGTGCCAGCAGACCAAGCGCCGCGAACACCGGGGAGCTGTTTTTT. Translating gives CASRPSAANTGELFF.

This clone has just a few counts. The chain couples TRBV15 to TRBJ1-1, with a possible D match to TRBD1 (5 bases). CDR1 and CDR2 (germline): LNHNV, YYDKDF (reference sequence). The CDR3 covers 14 residues. Deletions cut 1 base from V and 1 base from J, with 7 bases between. The CDR3 protein is CATSRGQSNTEAFF. CDR3 in DNA: TGTGCCACCAGCAGAGGACAGTCGAACACTGAAGCTTTCTTT.

This chain joins TRBV4-1 and TRBJ2-5; possibly TRBD1 for D (5 bases). Between the trimmed V and J ends, which lost 5 bases and 5 bases, there was a span of 27 bases. The V gene's germline CDR1 is MGHRA and CDR2 YSYEKL. The CDR3 is made up of 18 amino acids. CDR3 region: CASSTLPTQEMPGETQYF. CDR3 sequence (DNA): TGCGCCAGCAGCACACTTCCTACACAGGAAATGCCCGGGGAGACCCAGTACTTC.

CDR3 sequence reads: CASSLNSPLHF. The CDR3 nucleotides are TGTGCCAGCAGTTTAAATTCACCCCTCCACTTT. V usage is TRBV6-5 and J usage is TRBJ1-6; D unclear. Trimming shortened V by 4 bases and J by 7 bases, and 2 bases separated the two germline ends. Germline CDR1 MNHEY, CDR2 SVGAGI. This CDR3 region has 11 residues.

This clone was observed a single time. The genes are TRBV11-3 and TRBJ2-3, with D perhaps being TRBD1 or TRBD2 (5 bases each). V lost 0 bases to trimming and J lost 9 bases, with 13 bases between them. Germline V gene data show CDR1 as SGHNT and CDR2 as YENEEA. CDR3 length equals 14 residues. The DNA for the CDR3 is TGTGCCAGCAGCTTAGATTTGGGGGAGCGCACGCAGTATTTT. As protein: CASSLDLGERTQYF.

This clone was picked up one time. The V and J genes are TRBV6-1 and TRBJ1-2; 7 bases map to TRBD1. Losses at the gene ends were 1 base for V and 8 bases for J; bases not matched to a gene: 7. Germline V gene lookup returns CDR1 MNHNS and CDR2 SASEGT. The CDR3 extends over 14 amino acids. The DNA of the CDR3 is TGTGCCAGCAGTGAAGAGGCAGGGGGATGGGGCTACACCTTC. This gives the protein CASSEEAGGWGYTF.

This chain links TRBV9 with TRBJ1-6; D call uncertain. This CDR3 is 17 amino acids long. Trimming shortened V by 3 bases and J by 0 bases, and 13 bases separated the two germline ends. Germline values: CDR1 SGDLS, CDR2 YYNGEE. The CDR3 is CASSGVGRSSYNSPLHF. The CDR3 bases are TGTGCCAGCAGCGGGGTTGGGAGGAGCTCCTATAATTCACCCCTCCACTTT.

The gene calls are TRBV19 and TRBJ1-5; the D gene is possibly TRBD1 (6 bases). Between the trimmed V and J ends, which lost 3 bases and 6 bases, there was a span of 9 bases. Germline CDR1 and CDR2: LNHDA and SQIVND (reference sequence). The CDR3 spans 13 residues. The CDR3 is CASSIPGAQPQHF. The CDR3 nucleotides are TGTGCCAGTAGTATCCCAGGGGCTCAGCCCCAGCATTTT.

V usage is TRBV9 and J usage is TRBJ1-1; 7 positions match TRBD1. The CDR3 length is 15 residues. CDR1 is SGDLS and CDR2 is YYNGEE in the germline V gene. Germline trimming cut 3 bases from V and 1 base from J; bases unmatched to any gene: 6. CDR3 nucleotide sequence: TGTGCCAGCAGCGCCTCGGGACAGCGGAACACTGAAGCTTTCTTT. Translated: CASSASGQRNTEAFF.

The chain employs TRBV12-5 and TRBJ2-2, with 9 bases identical to TRBD2. The J segment lost 4 bases and the V segment lost 6 bases, leaving 12 bases of the junction unmatched. The CDR3 length is 17 residues. The V gene's germline CDR1 is LGHNT and CDR2 FRNRAP. The CDR3 here is CASGSLGVAGVTGELFF. In DNA form, the CDR3 reads TGTGCTAGTGGAAGTCTTGGAGTAGCGGGAGTCACCGGGGAGCTGTTTTTT.

The chain combines TRBV6-5 with TRBJ2-3; D uncertain. Trimming removed 6 bases at V and 3 bases at J, with 13 bases between. Germline V gene lookup returns CDR1 MNHEY and CDR2 SVGAGI. This CDR3 contains 14 residues. CDR3 nucleotide sequence: TGTGCCAGCAGCCGAACCTCGAGGACAGATACGCAGTATTTT. Protein: CASSRTSRTDTQYF.

The V call is TRBV2, the J call TRBJ1-6, with no clear D. V dropped 5 bases and J dropped 6 bases, with 8 bases sitting between them. Germline V gives CDR1 SNHLY, CDR2 FYNNEI. The CDR3 covers 13 residues. The CDR3 spells CASSSLSNSPLHF. The DNA for the CDR3 is TGTGCCAGCAGTTCACTGTCTAATTCACCCCTCCACTTT. The full variable domain, completed using reference TRBV2 and TRBJ1-6, is EPEVTQTPSHQVTQMGQEVILRCVPISNHLYFYWYRQILGQKVEFLVSFYNNEISEKSEIFDDQFSVERPDGSNFTLKIRSTKLEDSAMYFCASSSLSNSPLHFGNGTRLTVT.

The rearrangement links TRBV5-1 to TRBJ1-1; 7 bases agree with TRBD1. Losses at the gene ends were 3 bases for V and 1 base for J; bases not matched to a gene: 3. The CDR3 has 14 amino acids. Germline CDR1 SGHRS, CDR2 YFSETQ. The CDR3 here is CASSSGQTNTEAFF. The DNA of the CDR3 is TGCGCCAGCAGCTCGGGACAGACGAACACTGAAGCTTTCTTT.

The chain links TRBV10-2 to TRBJ1-5, with D hard to call. Trimming took 5 bases from V and 8 from J, leaving 10 bases between them. CDR3 length equals 12 residues. The germline gives CDR1 WSHSY, CDR2 SAAADI. CDR3: CASSLLGEPQHF. CDR3 coding DNA: TGCGCCAGCAGTTTGCTCGGGGAGCCCCAGCATTTT.

CDR3 bases: TGCGCCAGCAGCCACCTCCTAACTAGCGGGGGGGCCGAAGAGACCCAGTACTTC. It codes for CASSHLLTSGGAEETQYF. The genes are TRBV4-1 and TRBJ2-5, with 13 bases lining up with TRBD2. This CDR3 is 18 amino acids long. The J segment lost 3 bases and the V segment lost 3 bases, leaving 10 bases of the junction unmatched. Germline V gives CDR1 MGHRA, CDR2 YSYEKL.

This chain connects TRBV21-1 to TRBJ1-2. TRBV21-1 is given as a pseudogene. The length of the CDR3 is 15 residues. The CDR3 spells CASSLPPPVNYGYTF. The CDR3 nucleotides are TGTGCCAGCAGCTTACCCCCCCCCGTTAACTATGGCTACACCTTC.

The rearrangement joins TRBV11-2 to TRBJ2-1; D may be TRBD1 (6 bases). V lost 4 bases, J lost 4 bases, and 17 bases lay in between. Germline CDR1 and CDR2: SGHAT and FQNNGV. This CDR3 has 16 residues. CDR3 region: CASSWGIERGYNEQFF. The CDR3 DNA reads as TGTGCCAGCAGCTGGGGTATCGAGAGGGGGTACAATGAGCAGTTCTTC. Full variable domain (missing parts from reference TRBV11-2 and TRBJ2-1): EAGVAQSPRYKIIEKRQSVAFWCNPISGHATLYWYQQILGQGPKLLIQFQNNGVVDDSQLPKDRFSAERLKGVDSTLKIQPAKLEDSAVYLCASSWGIERGYNEQFFGPGTRLTVL.

The V gene is TRBV6-5, the J gene TRBJ1-1; D is undetermined. V shed 2 bases and J shed 11 bases, with 18 bases lying between them. The CDR3 loop spans 14 amino acids. In germline, CDR1 is MNHEY, CDR2 SVGAGI. The CDR3 spells CASSYRWETPKAFF. CDR3 nucleotides: TGTGCCAGCAGTTACAGGTGGGAGACACCCAAGGCTTTCTTT.

V is TRBV6-6 and J is TRBJ2-7; 8 bases agree with TRBD1. With V trimmed by 3 bases and J by 3 bases, 7 bases remained unmatched. Germline V gene sequence: CDR1 MNHNY, CDR2 SVGAGI (reference sequence). This CDR3 is 15 amino acids long. CDR3 loop: CASSYGQGKSYEQYV. The CDR3 nucleotides read TGTGCCAGCAGTTATGGACAGGGTAAAAGCTACGAGCAGTACGTC.

The chain is built from TRBV13 and TRBJ2-1, with D perhaps TRBD1 (8 bases). The CDR3 is made up of 18 amino acids. The germline V and J ends were trimmed by 4 bases and 6 bases, with 25 bases remaining between them. Per germline, CDR1 PRHDT and CDR2 FYEKMQ (reference sequence). The chain's CDR3 is CASSSGGLDRGDFNEQFF. Written as DNA, the CDR3 is TGTGCCAGCAGCTCGGGGGGCTTAGACAGGGGCGACTTCAATGAGCAGTTCTTC.

The genes are TRBV2 and TRBJ1-6, with 7 nucleotides matching TRBD1. The CDR3 is made up of 13 amino acids. V lost 7 bases, J lost 8 bases, and 5 bases stayed unmatched. CDR1 and CDR2 from the germline V gene are SNHLY and FYNNEI. The CDR3 DNA reads TGTGCCAGCACCGACAGGGAGTATTCACCCCTCCACTTT. It specifies CASTDREYSPLHF. Based on the CDR3 plus reference TRBV2 and TRBJ1-6, the full variable domain is EPEVTQTPSHQVTQMGQEVILRCVPISNHLYFYWYRQILGQKVEFLVSFYNNEISEKSEIFDDQFSVERPDGSNFTLKIRSTKLEDSAMYFCASTDREYSPLHFGNGTRLTVT.

The chain has TRBV5-5 and TRBJ2-2; 8 bases agree with TRBD2. The CDR3 contains 18 residues. CDR1 is SGHKS and CDR2 is YYEKEE in the germline V gene (reference sequence). The V gene end was trimmed by 4 bases and the J gene end by 2 bases; junction bases not matched to a gene: 13. The CDR3 bases are TGTGCCAGCAGCCCCACCCCTACCGGGACTAGTAACACCGGGGAGCTGTTTTTT. Encoded protein: CASSPTPTGTSNTGELFF.

The CDR3 region has the DNA TGTGCCAGCAGTTGGAGGGTGACCACTGAAGCTTTCTTT. Translating it yields CASSWRVTTEAFF. The chain has TRBV12-3 or TRBV12-4 and TRBJ1-1; no firm D call. Trimming took off 4 bases at V and 4 bases at J, with 10 bases between the two ends. The length of the CDR3 is 13 residues.

The rearrangement joins TRBV10-3 to TRBJ2-5; D gene ambiguous. The CDR3 contains 12 residues. CDR1 is ENHRY and CDR2 is SYGVKD in the germline V gene. V was cut by 10 bases and J by 1 base, with 10 bases left in between. The CDR3 here is CATGSTQETQYF. In DNA form, the CDR3 reads TGTGCCACCGGCAGCACCCAAGAGACCCAGTACTTC.

The V and J genes are TRBV7-2 and TRBJ1-2; D is ambiguous. The germline V and J ends were trimmed by 2 bases and 4 bases, with 14 bases remaining between them. The CDR3 runs 15 residues. Germline CDR1 and CDR2: SGHTA and FQGNSA. CDR3 nucleotide sequence: TGTGCCAGCAGCTTAAGTATTGGTTCGGGCTATGGCTACACCTTC. Translation gives CASSLSIGSGYGYTF.

This clone was seen a single time. The rearrangement links TRBV19 to TRBJ1-3, with TRBD1 matching 10 bases. The CDR3 spans 15 residues. V shed 5 bases and J 2 bases; nucleotides not matched to a gene: 3. The germline V gene encodes CDR1 LNHDA and CDR2 SQIVND (reference sequence). CDR3 in DNA: TGTGCCAGTAGTGACAGGGGGCAAGCTGGAAACACCATATATTTT. Protein sequence: CASSDRGQAGNTIYF.

The chain recombines TRBV5-8 with TRBJ2-5, with D hard to call. V lost 6 bases to trimming and J lost 1 base, with 13 bases between them. This CDR3 is built from 14 residues. The germline V gene has CDR1 SGHTS and CDR2 YDEGEE. This chain's CDR3 is CASTLMTGQETQYF. The DNA of the CDR3 is TGTGCCAGCACCCTTATGACCGGCCAAGAGACCCAGTACTTC. The variable domain in full, with the rest retrieved from reference TRBV5-8 and TRBJ2-5, is EAGVTQSPTHLIKTRGQQATLRCSPISGHTSVYWYQQALGLGLQFLLWYDEGEERNRGNFPPRFSGRQFPNYSSELNVNALELEDSALYLCASTLMTGQETQYFGPGTRLLVL.

The gene calls are TRBV5-1 and TRBJ2-5; D perhaps matches TRBD1 (6 bases). Germline CDR1 and CDR2: SGHRS and YFSETQ. V was cut by 2 bases and J by 2 bases, with 16 bases left in between. This CDR3 has 16 residues. The CDR3 DNA is TGCGCCAGCAGCTTAGGCCAGGACAGCGTACAAGAGACCCAGTACTTC. It codes for CASSLGQDSVQETQYF.

The chain couples TRBV6-6 to TRBJ1-5, with D uncertain. The V and J ends lost 2 bases and 4 bases respectively, with 15 bases between them. In germline, CDR1 is MNHNY, CDR2 SVGAGI (reference sequence). This CDR3 comprises 16 residues. DNA of the CDR3: TGTGCCAGCAGTTACCAAGGTAGGGCCCAAAATCAGCCCCAGCATTTT. It specifies CASSYQGRAQNQPQHF.

There are a few counts of this clone. J is TRBJ2-3 and V is TRBV27; 7 bases map to TRBD1. Germline lookup yields CDR1 MNHEY and CDR2 SMNVEV (reference sequence). The CDR3 totals 16 residues. Trimming at V came to 6 bases and at J to 0 bases, leaving 9 bases not matched to a gene. Here the CDR3 reads CASRPIRDRSTDTQYF. The CDR3 nucleotides read TGTGCCAGCAGACCGATCCGGGACAGAAGCACAGATACGCAGTATTTT.

The chain has TRBV5-1 and TRBJ2-2; no firm D call. Germline values: CDR1 SGHRS, CDR2 YFSETQ. V shed 0 bases and J shed 4 bases, with 13 bases lying between them. The CDR3 has 16 residues. The CDR3 sequence is CASSLAVQALTGELFF. CDR3 nucleotides: TGCGCCAGCAGCTTGGCCGTTCAGGCCCTCACCGGGGAGCTGTTTTTT.